The source of this TCR beta chain is a study of CD8 T cells in ankylosing spondylitis. TCRdb reprocessed the 5' RACE reads with MiXCR, giving one entry per CDR3 protein. The table includes more than 35,000 distinct CDR3 sequences, less than 3.5% detected once. By frequency in the sample, this clonotype is medium-sized (0.01 to 0.1%). Antigen: not known. J was trimmed by 7 bases and V by 4 bases; bases with no gene match: 6. This CDR3 has 14 residues. Germline V lookup: CDR1 SGDLS, CDR2 YYNGEE. Study-level findings and limits: Disease-linked clones were reportedly significantly enriched in matched ankylosing spondylitis synovial fluid.

The chain recombines TRBV9 with TRBJ2-4; 9 nucleotides match TRBD2. The TCR was taken from a male donor with ankylosing spondylitis or in good health (not recorded which). Material: blood, either unsorted or a sorted T cell fraction (not recorded which). The DNA of the CDR3 is TGTGCCAGCAGCACGGGACTAGCTGGCAACATTCAGTACTTC. This sequence encodes CASSTGLAGNIQYF.